These 27 T cell receptor beta chains share one sample of origin, sequenced in a study of technical replicates of blood from a few donors. TCRdb's copy holds only in-frame clones and misses some; the assay was immunoSEQ multiplex PCR. The sample yields some 70,000 clones, 95% seen once. Sequenced input: T cells isolated from PBMCs. All receptors come from a human donor in good health.

This clone was picked up one time. V and J are TRBV15 and TRBJ1-3; tentative D call: TRBD1 (5 bases). CDR3 length: 15 amino acids. Germline lookup yields CDR1 LNHNV and CDR2 YYDKDF (reference sequence). V lost 0 bases and J lost 4, with 10 bases in between. In nucleotides, the CDR3 is TGTGCCACCAGCAGAGATACCAGGGTGGGAAACACCATATATTTT. Amino acids: CATSRDTRVGNTIYF.

This chain links TRBV27 with TRBJ2-3, with 10 nucleotides matching TRBD2. Looked up from germline, CDR1 is MNHEY and CDR2 is SMNVEV (reference sequence). This CDR3 is built from 15 residues. V was clipped by 2 bases and J by 6 bases; unmatched bases: 5. CDR3 residues: CASSLTSGGADTQYF. The CDR3 coding sequence is TGTGCCAGCAGTTTAACAAGCGGGGGGGCGGATACGCAGTATTTT.

V is TRBV11-3 and J is TRBJ2-7; D is uncertain. The germline V and J ends were trimmed by 0 bases and 2 bases, with 8 bases remaining between them. The CDR3 loop spans 14 amino acids. From germline, CDR1 is SGHNT and CDR2 YENEEA. The CDR3 DNA follows: TGTGCCAGCAGCTTAGATAACGGTCCCTACGAGCAGTACTTC. This codes for CASSLDNGPYEQYF.

The J gene is TRBJ1-2, the V gene TRBV11-2; D not resolved. The CDR3 sequence is 11 residues long. CDR1 SGHAT and CDR2 FQNNGV come from the germline V gene. Deletions cut 11 bases from V and 4 bases from J, with 11 bases between. Written as DNA, the CDR3 is TGTGCCCTACAGCCCCTCTATGGCTACACCTTC. Its protein is CALQPLYGYTF.

The chain employs TRBV19 and TRBJ2-2; 8 positions agree with TRBD1. The CDR3 contains 16 residues. J gave up 0 bases and V 5 bases, and 5 bases lay outside the gene matches. The germline gives CDR1 LNHDA, CDR2 SQIVND (reference sequence). This chain's CDR3 is CASSSQGGTNTGELFF. CDR3 coding DNA: TGTGCCAGTAGTTCACAGGGGGGAACGAACACCGGGGAGCTGTTTTTT.

The chain employs TRBV29-1 and TRBJ1-4; TRBD1 aligns across 7 bases. Germline V gene data show CDR1 as SQVTM and CDR2 as ANQGSEA. Trimming cost V 7 bases and J 8 bases; bases outside gene matches: 10. This CDR3 comprises 13 residues. This chain's CDR3 is CSATGQPGEKLFF. CDR3 nucleotide sequence: TGCAGCGCTACGGGACAGCCGGGAGAAAAACTGTTTTTT.

This chain joins TRBV5-4 and TRBJ2-7; unclear D gene. CDR3 length equals 14 residues. V was trimmed by 4 bases and J by 0 bases, leaving 11 bases between them. CDR1 and CDR2 (germline): SGHNT, YYREEE (reference sequence). The CDR3 nucleotides read TGTGCCAGCAGCCGTCCGGGTAGCTCCTACGAGCAGTACTTC. Its translation is CASSRPGSSYEQYF.

V gene TRBV6-1 combines with J gene TRBJ1-1; D remains unclear. The CDR3 sequence is 15 residues long. V was pared by 3 bases and J by 0 bases, with 11 bases between. The germline CDR1 and CDR2 sequences are MNHNS and SASEGT. The CDR3 reads CASSDEGLVNTEAFF. In DNA form, the CDR3 reads TGTGCCAGCAGTGACGAGGGATTGGTGAACACTGAAGCTTTCTTT.

The rearrangement uses TRBV19 and TRBJ2-1; maybe TRBD2 (5 bases). The CDR3 has 14 residues. V gave up 7 bases and J gave up 1 base, with 11 bases separating them. The V gene's germline CDR1 is LNHDA and CDR2 SQIVND (reference sequence). CDR3 DNA: TGTGCCAGTATGCACCGGGGTTCCTACAATGAGCAGTTCTTC. Its protein product is CASMHRGSYNEQFF.

The rearrangement uses TRBV18 and TRBJ1-1; D gene unclear. Trimming removed 6 bases at V and 3 bases at J, with 14 bases between. Germline lookup yields CDR1 KGHSH and CDR2 LQKENI. The CDR3 sequence is 14 residues long. CDR3 bases: TGTGCCAGCTCCCCGCCTAACGCGGACACTGAAGCTTTCTTT. Its translation: CASSPPNADTEAFF.

The genes are TRBV5-1 and TRBJ1-2; D not resolved. Germline V lookup: CDR1 SGHRS, CDR2 YFSETQ. This CDR3 contains 12 residues. V dropped 0 bases and J dropped 6 bases, with 6 bases sitting between them. CDR3 in DNA: TGCGCCAGCAGCTTGGCCACGGATGGCTACACCTTC. Protein sequence: CASSLATDGYTF.

The rearrangement uses TRBV5-4 and TRBJ2-7, with a possible D match to TRBD2 (6 bases). Trimming took 4 bases from V and 6 from J, leaving 26 bases between them. CDR1 is SGHNT and CDR2 is YYREEE in the germline V gene (reference sequence). The CDR3 contains 17 residues. The DNA of the CDR3 is TGTGCCAGCAGCCCAGGCCCCACAGGCTCGGGGGATTCCGAGCAGTACTTC. As protein: CASSPGPTGSGDSEQYF.

V is TRBV7-8 and J is TRBJ1-5, with D uncertain. This CDR3 contains 16 residues. The germline gives CDR1 SGHVS, CDR2 FQNEAQ. Trimming removed 1 base at V and 3 bases at J, with 13 bases between. The CDR3 is CASSLGPGWVNQPQHF. The CDR3 DNA sequence: TGTGCCAGCAGCTTAGGGCCGGGTTGGGTCAATCAGCCCCAGCATTTT.

The rearrangement links TRBV7-9 to TRBJ1-3, with a possible D match to TRBD1 (6 bases). Germline V lookup: CDR1 SEHNR, CDR2 FQNEAQ (reference sequence). V lost 1 base to trimming and J lost 0 bases, with 10 bases between them. The CDR3 extends over 16 amino acids. The CDR3 sequence: CASSLEGGFSGNTIYF. The CDR3 coding sequence is TGTGCCAGCAGCTTAGAAGGGGGATTCTCTGGAAACACCATATATTTT.

V gene TRBV11-2 combines with J gene TRBJ1-1; possible D gene TRBD1, 6 bases. The CDR3 covers 11 residues. Germline values: CDR1 SGHAT, CDR2 FQNNGV. V lost 5 bases and J 10 bases, leaving 11 bases between the germline ends. CDR3 sequence reads: CASSRNRVAFF. In DNA form, the CDR3 reads TGTGCCAGCAGCCGCAACAGGGTAGCTTTCTTT.

This clone appeared a single time. This chain links TRBV5-1 with TRBJ1-6, with 9 bases fitting TRBD1. Germline V CDR1 and CDR2: SGHRS, YFSETQ. This CDR3 has 18 residues. V gave up 4 bases and J gave up 0 bases; unmatched junction bases: 8. CDR3 DNA sequence: TGCGCCAGCAGCCACGGAGGACAGGGGAGCTCCTATAATTCACCCCTCCACTTT. Protein sequence: CASSHGGQGSSYNSPLHF.

The rearrangement links TRBV21-1 to TRBJ2-7; TRBD2 is taken as the D call from the table, unchecked against the DNA. TRBV21-1 is recorded as a pseudogene. CDR3 length equals 16 residues. The CDR3 is CASSSQTSGGSYEQYF. The CDR3 nucleotides are TGTGCCAGCAGCAGCCAGACTAGCGGGGGATCATACGAGCAGTACTTC.

This rearrangement joins TRBV5-4 to TRBJ2-7, with TRBD2 identical over 10 bases. The CDR3 length is 14 residues. Germline CDR1 SGHNT, CDR2 YYREEE (reference sequence). The V and J ends lost 0 bases and 7 bases, in that order; junction bases with no gene match: 4. CDR3 sequence reads: CASSLGLAGVEQYF. CDR3 DNA: TGTGCCAGCAGCTTGGGTCTAGCGGGGGTTGAGCAGTACTTC. Full variable domain (remainder filled in from reference TRBV5-4 and TRBJ2-7): ETGVTQSPTHLIKTRGQQVTLRCSSQSGHNTVSWYQQALGQGPQFIFQYYREEENGRGNFPPRFSGLQFPNYSSELNVNALELDDSALYLCASSLGLAGVEQYFGPGTRLTVT.

The gene calls are TRBV19 and TRBJ1-5; unclear D gene. Trimming took off 8 bases at V and 4 bases at J, with 21 bases between the two ends. Germline assignment: CDR1 LNHDA and CDR2 SQIVND (reference sequence). The CDR3 contains 16 residues. The CDR3 bases are TGTGCCAGTGGTTTGGGTGCCGGGTTCGGGAATCAGCCCCAGCATTTT. It specifies CASGLGAGFGNQPQHF.

This chain uses TRBV18 with TRBJ2-5; D is perhaps TRBD1 (6 bases). Germline V gene sequence: CDR1 KGHSH, CDR2 LQKENI. CDR3 size: 14 residues. V was trimmed by 3 bases and J by 1 base, leaving 9 bases between them. The CDR3 protein is CASSPRQVQETQYF. The CDR3 bases are TGTGCCAGCTCACCCAGACAGGTCCAAGAGACCCAGTACTTC.

The chain is built from TRBV27 and TRBJ2-7; 15 positions agree with TRBD2. The V gene end was trimmed by 3 bases and the J gene end by 6 bases; junction bases not matched to a gene: 21. The CDR3 totals 21 residues. The germline CDR1 and CDR2 sequences are MNHEY and SMNVEV (reference sequence). The DNA of the CDR3 is TGTGCCAGCAGTTTCTACGGGACTAGCGGGAGGACAAAAGTGAGGTCTTCCGAGCAGTACTTC. Residues: CASSFYGTSGRTKVRSSEQYF.

This clone was seen a single time. The chain carries TRBV29-1 and TRBJ1-5; D not certain. Germline CDR1 SQVTM, CDR2 ANQGSEA. The CDR3 covers 14 residues. Trimming stripped 6 bases from V and 2 bases from J, with 14 bases between. The CDR3 region is CSVAGSNGNQPQHF. Here the CDR3 DNA reads TGCAGCGTCGCCGGGTCGAACGGCAATCAGCCCCAGCATTTT.

The rearrangement uses TRBV4-1 and TRBJ2-1; 10 positions match TRBD2. V dropped 4 bases and J dropped 6; count of bases not matched to a gene: 9. The V gene's germline CDR1 is MGHRA and CDR2 YSYEKL. CDR3 size: 16 residues. In DNA form, the CDR3 reads TGCGCCAGCAGCCTGCTCGGCCAGCGGGGGGGCAATGAGCAGTTCTTC. Translating gives CASSLLGQRGGNEQFF.

This chain connects TRBV28 to TRBJ1-5; D is unclear. Germline lookup yields CDR1 MDHEN and CDR2 SYDVKM. The V end was cut by 2 bases, the J end by 6 bases, with 11 bases between. CDR3 length: 14 residues. The chain's CDR3 is CASSLREGGQPQHF. The CDR3 region has the DNA TGTGCCAGCAGTTTAAGGGAGGGTGGTCAGCCCCAGCATTTT.

The rearrangement uses TRBV14 and TRBJ2-2; the D is unclear. Germline CDR1 reads SGHDN; CDR2 reads FVKESK. The CDR3 is 13 amino acids. V was trimmed by 2 bases and J by 4 bases, leaving 5 bases between them. CDR3 DNA sequence: TGTGCCAGCAGCCAACCGGGCACCGGGGAGCTGTTTTTT. Translated: CASSQPGTGELFF.

The J gene is TRBJ2-3, the V gene TRBV25-1, with 9 bases identical to TRBD2. V was clipped by 6 bases and J by 11 bases; unmatched bases: 15. The CDR3 extends over 15 amino acids. Germline lookup yields CDR1 MGHDK and CDR2 SYGVNS. The CDR3 DNA reads as TGTGCCAGCAGCAGGTTCGGCGGGGGGGCCACGGAGCAGTATTTT. It translates to CASSRFGGGATEQYF.

The chain has TRBV5-8 and TRBJ2-1, with TRBD2 identical over 14 bases. CDR1 and CDR2 (germline): SGHTS, YDEGEE. The CDR3 contains 15 residues. V was clipped by 2 bases and J by 10 bases; unmatched bases: 5. Here the CDR3 reads CASSFGLAGGDEQFF. For the CDR3, the DNA is TGTGCCAGCAGCTTTGGACTAGCGGGAGGCGACGAGCAGTTCTTC. Based on the CDR3 plus reference TRBV5-8 and TRBJ2-1, the full variable domain is EAGVTQSPTHLIKTRGQQATLRCSPISGHTSVYWYQQALGLGLQFLLWYDEGEERNRGNFPPRFSGRQFPNYSSELNVNALELEDSALYLCASSFGLAGGDEQFFGPGTRLTVL.